Each of the 30 T cell receptor beta chains below was sequenced from the same sample in a study of blood T cells in healthy people across ages. Through a sample-barcoded 5' primer and a J-beta primer mix, a second PCR was run for roughly 6 to 12 cycles. TCRdb re-called the 5' RACE reads with MiXCR, one entry per CDR3 protein. The table shows about 1.6 million distinct CDR3 sequences, with roughly 32% occurring only once. Sequencing was done on a sample of blood. Receptor source: a woman aged 25 to 45 in good health.

This clonotype was seen only a few times. This chain uses TRBV12-3 or TRBV12-4 with TRBJ2-1; D gene uncertain. The CDR3 covers 13 residues. V gave up 5 bases and J gave up 9 bases, with 14 bases separating them. The CDR3 protein is CASSPTSETEQFF. CDR3 DNA: TGTGCCAGCAGTCCCACTTCGGAAACTGAGCAGTTCTTC.

This chain uses TRBV29-1 with TRBJ1-1, with no clear D. The CDR3 consists of 14 residues. V lost 6 bases, J lost 3 bases, and 17 bases lay in between. The germline gives CDR1 SQVTM, CDR2 ANQGSEA. The CDR3 region has the DNA TGCAGCGTCGACGACACGTACCCCGACACTGAAGCTTTCTTT. This codes for CSVDDTYPDTEAFF.

This clonotype has only a few counts. This rearrangement joins TRBV9 to TRBJ2-1, with D unresolved. In germline, CDR1 is SGDLS, CDR2 YYNGEE. Between the trimmed V and J ends, which lost 4 bases and 10 bases, there was a span of 15 bases. The CDR3 has 13 residues. The CDR3, as DNA: TGTGCCAGCAGCTTCACTCCGAGCAGAGAGCAGTTCTTC. Encoded protein: CASSFTPSREQFF.

The chain carries TRBV29-1 and TRBJ1-2; D unclear. Germline V gene lookup returns CDR1 SQVTM and CDR2 ANQGSEA. The CDR3 extends over 15 amino acids. The ends were cut back, 1 base at V and 1 base at J, with 13 bases in the middle. CDR3 sequence (DNA): TGCAGCGTTGAAGGCCCAATAGGTGATAACTATGGCTACACCTTC. It translates to CSVEGPIGDNYGYTF. The variable domain in full, completed from reference TRBV29-1 and TRBJ1-2, reads SAVISQKPSRDICQRGTSLTIQCQVDSQVTMMFWYRQQPGQSLTLIATANQGSEATYESGFVIDKFPISRPNLTFSTLTVSNMSPEDSSIYLCSVEGPIGDNYGYTFGSGTRLTVV.

This clonotype was detected many times. The J gene is TRBJ2-7, the V gene TRBV6-5, with D possibly being TRBD2 (6 bases). Germline CDR1 and CDR2: MNHEY and SVGAGI. The CDR3 runs 13 residues. V lost 2 bases and J lost 2, with 7 bases in between. CDR3 DNA: TGTGCCAGCAGTTACGGGGAGGCCTACGAGCAGTACTTC. Protein: CASSYGEAYEQYF.

This clonotype was observed a few times. The V and J genes are TRBV5-1 and TRBJ1-1; TRBD1 agrees at 7 bases. The CDR3 extends over 14 amino acids. After removal of 4 bases from V and 3 bases from J, the junction contained 6 bases not matched to a gene. Germline V lookup: CDR1 SGHRS, CDR2 YFSETQ. The CDR3 is CASSVDRRDTEAFF. Here the CDR3 DNA reads TGCGCCAGCAGCGTGGACAGGCGGGACACTGAAGCTTTCTTT. The whole variable domain, remainder taken from reference TRBV5-1 and TRBJ1-1, is KAGVTQTPRYLIKTRGQQVTLSCSPISGHRSVSWYQQTPGQGLQFLFEYFSETQRNKGNFPGRFSGRQFSNSRSEMNVSTLELGDSALYLCASSVDRRDTEAFFGQGTRLTVV.

The chain uses TRBV3-1 and TRBJ2-1; TRBD2 matches at 12 bases. The germline CDR1 and CDR2 sequences are LGHDT and YNNKEL (reference sequence). This CDR3 region has 16 residues. V lost 4 bases to trimming and J lost 8 bases; unmatched junction nucleotides: 9. CDR3 amino acids: CASSPPSGRAVDEQFF. For the CDR3, the DNA is TGTGCCAGCAGCCCCCCTAGCGGGAGGGCCGTCGATGAGCAGTTCTTC.

For this clonotype: One base away lies a much larger clone, so this may be a sequencing read error. This chain connects TRBV4-1 to TRBJ2-5; a possible D gene is TRBD1 (6 bases). Trimming stripped 4 bases from V and 2 bases from J, with 23 bases between. Per the germline V gene, CDR1 is MGHRA and CDR2 is YSYEKL. The CDR3 totals 18 residues. The CDR3 sequence is CASSPKTTGQGRQETQYF. DNA of the CDR3: TGCGCCAGCAGCCCGAAAACCACCGGCCAGGGGAGACAAGAGACCCAGTACTTC.

V is TRBV20-1 and J is TRBJ2-7; D may be TRBD2 (5 bases). From germline, CDR1 is DFQATT and CDR2 SNEGSKA (reference sequence). The V end lost 7 bases, the J end lost 2 bases, and 9 bases lay between the germline ends. The length of the CDR3 is 11 residues. The CDR3 DNA sequence: TGCAGTGGAAAGGAGGCCTACGAGCAGTACTTC. The encoded protein is CSGKEAYEQYF.

The chain's CDR3 is CASSPRQEYNEQFF. CDR3 coding DNA: TGTGCCAGCTCACCGAGACAGGAGTACAATGAGCAGTTCTTC. The rearrangement joins TRBV18 to TRBJ2-1; TRBD1 might be the D (6 bases). Germline CDR1 reads KGHSH; CDR2 reads LQKENI. The ends were cut back, 3 bases at V and 4 bases at J, with 10 bases in the middle. The CDR3 runs 14 residues.

This clonotype has just a few counts. The V gene is TRBV5-1, the J gene TRBJ2-5; 13 nucleotides match TRBD2. The J call is uncertain, as TRBJ2-7 better fits the DNA end. The germline V gene encodes CDR1 SGHRS and CDR2 YFSETQ. The CDR3 runs to 16 residues. DNA for the CDR3: TGCGCCAGCAGCCCGGGGACTAGCGGGAAGAGTTACGAGCAGTACTTC. It codes for CASSPGTSGKSYEQYF.

Only a few counts were recorded for this clonotype. This rearrangement joins TRBV7-2 to TRBJ2-2; D not certain. The CDR3 has 16 amino acids. Germline CDR1 reads SGHTA; CDR2 reads FQGNSA. V was cut by 5 bases and J by 6 bases, with 19 bases left in between. In DNA form, the CDR3 reads TGTGCCAGCAGCGCCAGCAGCCCCGGAAGGGCCGGGGAGCTGTTTTTT. It yields the protein CASSASSPGRAGELFF.

About this clonotype: A single base separates this from a much larger clone, so it may be a read error. The chain has TRBV20-1 and TRBJ2-1; 11 bases match TRBD2. This CDR3 contains 14 residues. Trimming took 6 bases from V and 6 from J; bases not matched to a gene: 7. CDR1 and CDR2 from the germline V gene are DFQATT and SNEGSKA (reference sequence). CDR3 loop: CSALGLAVCNEQFF. For the CDR3, the DNA is TGCAGTGCCCTGGGACTAGCGGTTTGCAATGAGCAGTTCTTC.

A word on this clonotype: A junction end diverges from the germline sequence, so it may reflect a read error. The chain combines TRBV4-1 with TRBJ2-4, with D uncertain. CDR3 length: 17 residues. The germline gives CDR1 MGHRA, CDR2 YSYEKL. The CDR3 spells CAGSPGRPTGSKNIQYF. In nucleotides, the CDR3 is TGCGCCGGCAGCCCCGGCAGGCCAACGGGTAGTAAAAACATTCAGTACTTC.

This clonotype was counted a few times. This chain connects TRBV6-2 or TRBV6-3 to TRBJ2-5; the D is unclear. Germline CDR1 MNHEY, CDR2 SVGEGT. The V gene lost 6 bases and the J gene lost 11 bases, with 22 bases spanning the gap. This CDR3 has 14 amino acids. CDR3: CASSASTIQRKQYF. The CDR3 DNA follows: TGTGCCAGCAGCGCCTCGACAATCCAGAGAAAGCAGTACTTC.

This clonotype has more than one count but fewer than ten. The J gene is TRBJ1-1, the V gene TRBV13; 9 bases are a match to TRBD1. Unmatched junction bases numbered 3, after V lost 3 bases and J lost 1 base. Looked up from germline, CDR1 is PRHDT and CDR2 is FYEKMQ (reference sequence). This CDR3 has 15 amino acids. CDR3 loop: CASSFRDRENTEAFF. CDR3 DNA sequence: TGTGCCAGCAGCTTCCGGGACAGGGAGAACACTGAAGCTTTCTTT.

The chain joins TRBV7-6 to TRBJ1-1; no definite D call. The CDR3 consists of 12 residues. Germline assignment: CDR1 SGHVS and CDR2 FNYEAQ. Deletions cut 6 bases from V and 8 bases from J, with 13 bases between. CDR3 residues: CASSPESEEAFF. The DNA of the CDR3 is TGTGCCAGCAGTCCCGAGAGTGAAGAAGCTTTCTTT.

This clonotype has a handful of counts. An end of the junction does not agree with germline; a read error may underlie this. The chain couples TRBV15 to TRBJ2-3; D gene uncertain. CDR1 and CDR2 (germline): LNHNV, YYDKDF (reference sequence). The CDR3 spans 16 residues. In nucleotides, the CDR3 is TGTGCCACCAGCAGAGATGGTGGAGTGAGCACCGATACGCAGTATTTT. As protein: CATSRDGGVSTDTQYF. Looking up the rest from reference TRBV15 and TRBJ2-3 gives the full variable domain: DAMVIQNPRYQVTQFGKPVTLSCSQTLNHNVMYWYQQKSSQAPKLLFHYYDKDFNNEADTPDNFQSRRPNTSFCFLDIRSPGLGDTAMYLCATSRDGGVSTDTQYFGPGTRLTVL.

This clonotype was found a few times. The J gene is TRBJ2-7, the V gene TRBV7-6, with TRBD1 identical over 8 bases. Trimming removed 0 bases from V and 4 bases from J; junction bases left unmatched: 11. This CDR3 spans 17 amino acids. In germline, CDR1 is SGHVS, CDR2 FNYEAQ. The DNA for the CDR3 is TGTGCCAGCAGCTTAGCGCCTTGGACAGGGAAGACATACGAGCAGTACTTC. It specifies CASSLAPWTGKTYEQYF. Full variable domain (remainder filled in from reference TRBV7-6 and TRBJ2-7): GAGVSQSPRYKVTKRGQDVALRCDPISGHVSLYWYRQALGQGPEFLTYFNYEAQQDKSGLPNDRFSAERPEGSISTLTIQRTEQRDSAMYRCASSLAPWTGKTYEQYFGPGTRLTVT.

This chain uses TRBV20-1 with TRBJ1-6, with no clear D. In germline, CDR1 is DFQATT, CDR2 SNEGSKA (reference sequence). The CDR3 is 15 amino acids. Trimming pared 6 bases from V and 7 bases from J, leaving 19 bases between. The CDR3 nucleotides are TGCAGTGCGAGACTTACCTACTCAGGAAATTCACCCCTCCACTTT. Translation gives CSARLTYSGNSPLHF.

V and J are TRBV10-1 and TRBJ2-3, with D maybe TRBD1 (5 bases). Germline V gene sequence: CDR1 WNHNN, CDR2 SYGVQD (reference sequence). The CDR3 sequence is 16 residues long. V was cut by 0 bases and J by 6 bases, with 16 bases left in between. The CDR3 loop is CASSESGKGMMDTQYF. DNA for the CDR3: TGCGCCAGCAGTGAGTCAGGGAAGGGGATGATGGATACGCAGTATTTT.

This clonotype was seen a few times. The V call is TRBV9, the J call TRBJ2-3, with TRBD2 matching over 8 bases. CDR1 SGDLS and CDR2 YYNGEE come from the germline V gene. The CDR3 extends over 16 amino acids. V lost 3 bases and J lost 6; bases outside the gene matches: 12. The CDR3 loop is CASSAPRSGGIDTQYF. The CDR3 DNA sequence: TGTGCCAGCAGCGCCCCCCGGAGCGGGGGCATTGATACGCAGTATTTT.

This clonotype showed up just a few times. The chain recombines TRBV7-9 with TRBJ1-1; 8 bases fit TRBD1. This CDR3 spans 17 amino acids. Per germline, CDR1 SEHNR and CDR2 FQNEAQ (reference sequence). With 3 bases clipped from V and 6 bases from J, the junction kept 15 bases outside the gene matches. CDR3 in DNA: TGTGCCAGCAGCTTTTTGTCCTTGGGACAGGATGGGCCTGAAGCTTTCTTT. Translation: CASSFLSLGQDGPEAFF.

Regarding this clonotype: Germline is not matched at one junction end, which may reflect a read error. The V call is TRBV5-5, the J call TRBJ2-6; 7 bases align to TRBD1. CDR3 length equals 20 residues. Germline loops: CDR1 SGHKS, CDR2 YYEKEE (reference sequence). The CDR3 here is CASSLGAVKRGLTGTNVLTF. CDR3 nucleotides: TGTGCCAGCAGCTTGGGGGCTGTGAAAAGGGGGCTCACTGGGACCAACGTCCTGACTTTC. Full variable domain (outside the CDR3, taken from reference TRBV5-5 and TRBJ2-6): DAGVTQSPTHLIKTRGQQVTLRCSPISGHKSVSWYQQVLGQGPQFIFQYYEKEERGRGNFPDRFSARQFPNYSSELNVNALLLGDSALYLCASSLGAVKRGLTGTNVLTFGAGSRLTVL.

Notes on this clonotype: A clone one base away is much larger, so this may be a read error. The V call is TRBV10-3, the J call TRBJ2-3; 8 bases are a match to TRBD1. Germline values: CDR1 ENHRY, CDR2 SYGVKD. V gave up 10 bases and J gave up 8 bases; unmatched junction bases: 11. The CDR3 is 13 residues long. The CDR3 nucleotides read TGTGCCACCACAGGGGGGTCAGGAGGTACGCAGTATTTT. Encoded protein: CATTGGSGGTQYF.

The chain carries TRBV12-3 or TRBV12-4 and TRBJ2-3; 8 nucleotides align to TRBD2. Trimming took 8 bases from V and 6 from J; bases not matched to a gene: 7. The CDR3 consists of 13 residues. CDR3 protein: CASGRGGPDTQYF. The DNA of the CDR3 is TGTGCCAGCGGCCGGGGGGGCCCTGATACGCAGTATTTT.

In its sample, this clonotype was seen a few times. The rearrangement joins TRBV20-1 to TRBJ1-5; D remains unclear. This CDR3 region has 15 residues. Germline V gene lookup returns CDR1 DFQATT and CDR2 SNEGSKA (reference sequence). The V end lost 0 bases, the J end lost 0 bases, and 9 bases lay between the germline ends. The CDR3 DNA follows: TGCAGTGCTAGAGAGTCGAGCTATAGCAATCAGCCCCAGCATTTT. The encoded protein is CSARESSYSNQPQHF.

This chain joins TRBV6-6 and TRBJ2-7; no clear D gene. The CDR3 extends over 14 amino acids. V was shortened by 4 bases and J by 1 base, with 11 bases between the two germline ends. Germline CDR1 is MNHNY and CDR2 is SVGAGI (reference sequence). CDR3 bases: TGTGCCAGCAGTTGGGCTTTTGCATCCTACGAGCAGTACTTC. It is translated as CASSWAFASYEQYF.

The sample holds many counts of this clonotype. V and J are TRBV12-3 or TRBV12-4 and TRBJ1-2; possible D gene TRBD1, 6 bases. The CDR3 has 15 amino acids. The V and J ends lost 8 bases and 0 bases respectively, with 16 bases between them. CDR3 DNA sequence: TGTGCCAGCCGCGTGTACAGGGACGCTAACTATGGCTACACCTTC. Protein: CASRVYRDANYGYTF.

This rearrangement joins TRBV20-1 to TRBJ2-7, with 7 positions matching TRBD1. Germline V gene sequence: CDR1 DFQATT, CDR2 SNEGSKA (reference sequence). V dropped 6 bases and J dropped 2; count of bases not matched to a gene: 7. This CDR3 has 13 residues. Here the CDR3 reads CSADQTGTYEQYF. Here the CDR3 DNA reads TGCAGTGCGGATCAGACAGGGACCTACGAGCAGTACTTC.